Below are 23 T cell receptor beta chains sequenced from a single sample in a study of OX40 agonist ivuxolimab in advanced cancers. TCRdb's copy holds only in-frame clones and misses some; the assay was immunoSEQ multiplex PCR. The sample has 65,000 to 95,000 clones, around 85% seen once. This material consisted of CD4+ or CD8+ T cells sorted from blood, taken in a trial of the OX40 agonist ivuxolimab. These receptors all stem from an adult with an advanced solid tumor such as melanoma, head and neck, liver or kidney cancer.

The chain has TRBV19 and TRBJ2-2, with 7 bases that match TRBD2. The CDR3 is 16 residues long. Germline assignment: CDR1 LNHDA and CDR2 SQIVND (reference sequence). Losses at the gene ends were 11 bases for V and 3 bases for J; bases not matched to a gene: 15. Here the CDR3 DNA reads TGTGCCTGTACCCTTGGCGGGAGTGGATACACCGGGGAGCTGTTTTTT. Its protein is CACTLGGSGYTGELFF.

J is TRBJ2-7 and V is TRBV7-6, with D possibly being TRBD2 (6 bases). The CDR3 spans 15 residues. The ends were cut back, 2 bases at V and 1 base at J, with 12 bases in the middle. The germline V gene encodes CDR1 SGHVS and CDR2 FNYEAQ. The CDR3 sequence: CASSLRLANSYEQYF. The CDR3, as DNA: TGTGCCAGCAGCTTACGGCTAGCGAATTCCTACGAGCAGTACTTC.

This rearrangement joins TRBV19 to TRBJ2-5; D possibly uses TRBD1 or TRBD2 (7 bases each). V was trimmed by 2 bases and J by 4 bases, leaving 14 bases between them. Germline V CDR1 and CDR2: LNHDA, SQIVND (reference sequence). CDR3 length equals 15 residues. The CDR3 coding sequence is TGTGCCAGTAGTATATACGCCAGGGGGGGAGAGACCCAGTACTTC. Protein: CASSIYARGGETQYF.

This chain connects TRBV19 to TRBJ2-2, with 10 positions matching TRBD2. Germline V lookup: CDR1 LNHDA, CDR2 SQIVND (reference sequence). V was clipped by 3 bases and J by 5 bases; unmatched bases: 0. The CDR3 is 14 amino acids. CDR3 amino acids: CASSMGLATGELFF. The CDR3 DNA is TGTGCCAGTAGTATGGGACTAGCGACCGGGGAGCTGTTTTTT.

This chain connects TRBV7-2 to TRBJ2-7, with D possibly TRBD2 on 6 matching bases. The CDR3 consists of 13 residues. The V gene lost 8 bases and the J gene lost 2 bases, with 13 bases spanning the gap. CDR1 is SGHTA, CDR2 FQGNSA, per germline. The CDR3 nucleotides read TGTGCCAGCCGCCGCGGGAACGCCTACGAGCAGTACTTC. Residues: CASRRGNAYEQYF.

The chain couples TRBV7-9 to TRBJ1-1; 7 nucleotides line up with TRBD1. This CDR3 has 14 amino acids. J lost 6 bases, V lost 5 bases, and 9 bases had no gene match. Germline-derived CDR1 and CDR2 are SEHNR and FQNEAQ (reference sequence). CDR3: CASSQVGRGPEAFF. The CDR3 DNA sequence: TGTGCCAGCAGCCAAGTGGGAAGGGGGCCTGAAGCTTTCTTT.

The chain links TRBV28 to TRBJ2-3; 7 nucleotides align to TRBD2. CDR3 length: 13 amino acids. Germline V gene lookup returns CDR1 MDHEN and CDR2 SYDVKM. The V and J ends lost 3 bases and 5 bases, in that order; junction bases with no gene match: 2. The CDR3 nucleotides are TGTGCCAGCAGTTTGGGGGGGGAAGATACGCAGTATTTT. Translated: CASSLGGEDTQYF.

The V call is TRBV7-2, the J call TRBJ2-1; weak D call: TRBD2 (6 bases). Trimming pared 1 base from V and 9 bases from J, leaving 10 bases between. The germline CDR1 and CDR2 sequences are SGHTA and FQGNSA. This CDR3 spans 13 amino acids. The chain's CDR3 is CASSLVLEGEQFF. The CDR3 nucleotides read TGTGCCAGCAGCTTAGTCCTGGAGGGTGAGCAGTTCTTC.

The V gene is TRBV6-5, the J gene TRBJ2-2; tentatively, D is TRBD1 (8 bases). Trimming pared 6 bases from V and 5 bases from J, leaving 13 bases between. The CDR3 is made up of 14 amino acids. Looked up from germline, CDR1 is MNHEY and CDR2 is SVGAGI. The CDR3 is CASRTQGGTGELFF. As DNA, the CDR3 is TGTGCCAGCAGGACACAGGGGGGGACCGGGGAGCTGTTTTTT.

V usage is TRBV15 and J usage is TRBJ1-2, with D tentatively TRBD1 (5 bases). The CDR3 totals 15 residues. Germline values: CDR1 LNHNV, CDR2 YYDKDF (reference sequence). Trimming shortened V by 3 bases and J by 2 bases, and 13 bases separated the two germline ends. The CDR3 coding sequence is TGTGCCACCAGCAGGGGGGGGGAAAGGAACTATGGCTACACCTTC. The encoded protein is CATSRGGERNYGYTF.

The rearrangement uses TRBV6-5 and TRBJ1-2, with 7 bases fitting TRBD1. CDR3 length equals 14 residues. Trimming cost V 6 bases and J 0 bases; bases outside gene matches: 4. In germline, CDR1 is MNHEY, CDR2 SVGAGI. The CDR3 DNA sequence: TGTGCCAGCAGCGCCGACAGGGCTAACTATGGCTACACCTTC. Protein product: CASSADRANYGYTF.

The CDR3 DNA reads TGTGCCATTTCCAGGGAGGGCAATCAGCCCCAGCATTTT. Protein: CAISREGNQPQHF. The rearrangement links TRBV10-3 to TRBJ1-5; maybe TRBD1 (5 bases). The V gene lost 9 bases and the J gene lost 2 bases, with 11 bases spanning the gap. This CDR3 is built from 13 residues. Germline V gene data show CDR1 as ENHRY and CDR2 as SYGVKD.

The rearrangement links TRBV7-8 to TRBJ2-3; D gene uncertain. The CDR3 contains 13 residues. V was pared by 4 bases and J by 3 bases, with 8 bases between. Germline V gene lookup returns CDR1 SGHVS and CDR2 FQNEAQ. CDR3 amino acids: CASSSRFTDTQYF. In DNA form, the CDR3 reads TGTGCCAGCAGCTCCCGGTTTACAGATACGCAGTATTTT. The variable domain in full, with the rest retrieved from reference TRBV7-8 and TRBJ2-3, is GAGVSQSPRYKVAKRGQDVALRCDPISGHVSLFWYQQALGQGPEFLTYFQNEAQLDKSGLPSDRFFAERPEGSVSTLKIQRTQQEDSAVYLCASSSRFTDTQYFGPGTRLTVL.

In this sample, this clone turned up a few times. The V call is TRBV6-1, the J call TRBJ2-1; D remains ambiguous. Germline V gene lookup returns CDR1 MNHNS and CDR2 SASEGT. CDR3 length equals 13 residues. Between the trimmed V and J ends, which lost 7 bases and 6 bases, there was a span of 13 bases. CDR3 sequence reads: CASTWTPRNEQFF. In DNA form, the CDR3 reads TGTGCCAGCACATGGACGCCCCGCAATGAGCAGTTCTTC.

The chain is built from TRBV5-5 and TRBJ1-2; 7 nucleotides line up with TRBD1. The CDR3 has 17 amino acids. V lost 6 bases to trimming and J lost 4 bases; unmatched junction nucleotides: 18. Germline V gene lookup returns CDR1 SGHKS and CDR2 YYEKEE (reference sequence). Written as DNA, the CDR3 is TGTGCCAGCACCCCGCCCGCTGGAACAGGGGTAGGCTATGGCTACACCTTC. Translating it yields CASTPPAGTGVGYGYTF. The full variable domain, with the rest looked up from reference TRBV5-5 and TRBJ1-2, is DAGVTQSPTHLIKTRGQQVTLRCSPISGHKSVSWYQQVLGQGPQFIFQYYEKEERGRGNFPDRFSARQFPNYSSELNVNALLLGDSALYLCASTPPAGTGVGYGYTFGSGTRLTVV.

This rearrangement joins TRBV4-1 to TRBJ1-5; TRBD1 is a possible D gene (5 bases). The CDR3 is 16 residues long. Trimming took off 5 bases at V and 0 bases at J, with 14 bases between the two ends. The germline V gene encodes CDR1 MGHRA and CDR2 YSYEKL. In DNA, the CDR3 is TGCGCCAGCAGCGGGGCAACGGGACTTAGCAATCAGCCCCAGCATTTT. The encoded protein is CASSGATGLSNQPQHF.

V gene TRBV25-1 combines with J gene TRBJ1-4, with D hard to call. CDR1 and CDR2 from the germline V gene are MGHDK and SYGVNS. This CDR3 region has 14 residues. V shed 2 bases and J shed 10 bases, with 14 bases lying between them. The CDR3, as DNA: TGTGCCAGCAGTGAAAGAGGGTTTGTCGGAAAACTGTTTTTT. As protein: CASSERGFVGKLFF. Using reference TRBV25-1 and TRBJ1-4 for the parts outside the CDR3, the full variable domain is EADIYQTPRYLVIGTGKKITLECSQTMGHDKMYWYQQDPGMELHLIHYSYGVNSTEKGDLSSESTVSRIRTEHFPLTLESARPSHTSQYLCASSERGFVGKLFFGSGTQLSVL.

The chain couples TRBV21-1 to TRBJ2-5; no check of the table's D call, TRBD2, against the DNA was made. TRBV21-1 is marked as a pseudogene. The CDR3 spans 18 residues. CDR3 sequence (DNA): TGTGCCAGCAGAAAGGCACTAGCGGGAGGATCATCCCAAGAGACCCAGTACTTC. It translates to CASRKALAGGSSQETQYF.

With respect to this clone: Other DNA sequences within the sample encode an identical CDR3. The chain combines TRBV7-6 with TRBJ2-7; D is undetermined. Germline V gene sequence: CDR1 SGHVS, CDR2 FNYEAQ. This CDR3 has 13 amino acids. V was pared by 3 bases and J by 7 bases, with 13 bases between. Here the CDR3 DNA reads TGTGCCAGCAGCTTCGGAGAGTTGCGGGAGCAGTACTTC. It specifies CASSFGELREQYF.

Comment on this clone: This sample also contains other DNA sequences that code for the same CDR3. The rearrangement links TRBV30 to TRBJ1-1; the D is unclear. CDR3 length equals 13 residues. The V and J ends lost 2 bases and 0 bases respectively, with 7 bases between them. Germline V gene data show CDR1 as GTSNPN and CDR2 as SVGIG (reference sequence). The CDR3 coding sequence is TGTGCCTGGAGTCGGCAGCTGAACACTGAAGCTTTCTTT. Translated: CAWSRQLNTEAFF.

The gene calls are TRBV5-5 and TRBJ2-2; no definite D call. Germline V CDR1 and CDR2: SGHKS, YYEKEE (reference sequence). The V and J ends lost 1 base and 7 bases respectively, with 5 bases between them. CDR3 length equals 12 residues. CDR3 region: CASSLFDGELFF. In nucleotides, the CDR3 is TGTGCCAGCAGCTTGTTTGACGGGGAGCTGTTTTTT.

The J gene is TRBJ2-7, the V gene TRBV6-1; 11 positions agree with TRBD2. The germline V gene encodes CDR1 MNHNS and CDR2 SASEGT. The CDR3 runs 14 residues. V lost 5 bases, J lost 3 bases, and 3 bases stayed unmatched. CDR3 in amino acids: CASSTSGSIYEQYF. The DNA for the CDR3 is TGTGCCAGCAGTACTAGCGGGAGTATCTACGAGCAGTACTTC.

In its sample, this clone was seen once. CDR3 DNA sequence: TGTGCCAGCAGCTCCCGGACAGAAGAGACCCAGTACTTC. This sequence encodes CASSSRTEETQYF. V and J are TRBV5-4 and TRBJ2-5; TRBD1 might be the D (6 bases). The V gene lost 3 bases and the J gene lost 3 bases, with 9 bases spanning the gap. Germline-derived CDR1 and CDR2 are SGHNT and YYREEE (reference sequence). The CDR3 spans 13 residues.